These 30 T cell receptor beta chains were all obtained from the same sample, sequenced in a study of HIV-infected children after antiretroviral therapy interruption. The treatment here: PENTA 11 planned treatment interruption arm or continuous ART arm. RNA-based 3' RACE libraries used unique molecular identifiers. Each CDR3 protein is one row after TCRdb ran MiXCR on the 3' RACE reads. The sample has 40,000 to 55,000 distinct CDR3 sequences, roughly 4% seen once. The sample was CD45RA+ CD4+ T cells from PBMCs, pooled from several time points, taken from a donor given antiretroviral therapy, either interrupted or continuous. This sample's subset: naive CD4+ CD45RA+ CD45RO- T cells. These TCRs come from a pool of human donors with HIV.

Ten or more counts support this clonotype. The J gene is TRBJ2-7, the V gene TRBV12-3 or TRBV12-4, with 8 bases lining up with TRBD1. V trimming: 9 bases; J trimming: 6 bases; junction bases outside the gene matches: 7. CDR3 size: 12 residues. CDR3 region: CASLHRGFEQYF. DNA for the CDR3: TGTGCCAGTCTCCACAGGGGGTTCGAGCAGTACTTC.

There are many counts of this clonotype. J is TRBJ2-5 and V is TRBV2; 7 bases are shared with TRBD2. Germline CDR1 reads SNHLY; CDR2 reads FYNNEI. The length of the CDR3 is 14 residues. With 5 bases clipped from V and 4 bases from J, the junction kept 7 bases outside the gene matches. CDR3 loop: CASSPPSGRETQYF. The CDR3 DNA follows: TGTGCCAGCAGTCCACCTAGCGGTCGAGAGACCCAGTACTTC.

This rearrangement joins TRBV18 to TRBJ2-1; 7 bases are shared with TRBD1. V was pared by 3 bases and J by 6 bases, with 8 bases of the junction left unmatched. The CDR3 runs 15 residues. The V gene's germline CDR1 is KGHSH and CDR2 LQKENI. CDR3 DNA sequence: TGTGCCAGCTCACCCCCGACAGGGAAATTCAATGAGCAGTTCTTC. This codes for CASSPPTGKFNEQFF.

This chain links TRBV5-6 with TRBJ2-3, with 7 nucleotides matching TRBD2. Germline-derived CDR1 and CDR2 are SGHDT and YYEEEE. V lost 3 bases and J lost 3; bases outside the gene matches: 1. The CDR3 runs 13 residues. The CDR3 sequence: CASSWEGTDTQYF. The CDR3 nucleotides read TGTGCCAGCAGCTGGGAGGGTACAGATACGCAGTATTTT.

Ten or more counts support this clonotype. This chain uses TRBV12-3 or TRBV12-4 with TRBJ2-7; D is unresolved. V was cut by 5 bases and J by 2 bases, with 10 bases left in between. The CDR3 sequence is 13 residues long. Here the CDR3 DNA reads TGTGCCAGCAGTCGGACCGGAACCTACGAGCAGTACTTC. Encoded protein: CASSRTGTYEQYF.

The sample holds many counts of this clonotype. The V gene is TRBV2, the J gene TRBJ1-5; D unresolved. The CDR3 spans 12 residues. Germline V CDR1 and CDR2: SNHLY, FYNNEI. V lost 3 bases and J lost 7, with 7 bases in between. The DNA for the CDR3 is TGTGCCAGCAGTGACACCAGACAGCCCCAGCATTTT. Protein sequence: CASSDTRQPQHF. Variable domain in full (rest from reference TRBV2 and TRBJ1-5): EPEVTQTPSHQVTQMGQEVILRCVPISNHLYFYWYRQILGQKVEFLVSFYNNEISEKSEIFDDQFSVERPDGSNFTLKIRSTKLEDSAMYFCASSDTRQPQHFGDGTRLSIL.

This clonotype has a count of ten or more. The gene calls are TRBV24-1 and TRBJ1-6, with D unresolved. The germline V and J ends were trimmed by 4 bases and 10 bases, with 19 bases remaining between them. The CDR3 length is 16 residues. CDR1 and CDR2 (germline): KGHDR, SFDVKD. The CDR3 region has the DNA TGTGCCACCAGTGACCCGAGTGACATGGTTTGGTCACCCCTCCACTTT. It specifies CATSDPSDMVWSPLHF.

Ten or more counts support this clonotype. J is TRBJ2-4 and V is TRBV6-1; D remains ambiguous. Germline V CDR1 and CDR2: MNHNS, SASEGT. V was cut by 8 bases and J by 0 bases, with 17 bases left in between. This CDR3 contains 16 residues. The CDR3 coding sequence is TGTGCCAGCTCTTATTCGGGTGGGATAGCCAAAAACATTCAGTACTTC. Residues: CASSYSGGIAKNIQYF.

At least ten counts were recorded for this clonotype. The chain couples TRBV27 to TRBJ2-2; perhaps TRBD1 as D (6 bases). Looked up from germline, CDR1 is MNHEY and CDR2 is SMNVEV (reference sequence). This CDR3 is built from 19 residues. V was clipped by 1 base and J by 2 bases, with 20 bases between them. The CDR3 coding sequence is TGTGCCAGCAGTTTATATGGGCCGTCAGGGGTAGGAAACACCGGGGAGCTGTTTTTT. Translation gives CASSLYGPSGVGNTGELFF.

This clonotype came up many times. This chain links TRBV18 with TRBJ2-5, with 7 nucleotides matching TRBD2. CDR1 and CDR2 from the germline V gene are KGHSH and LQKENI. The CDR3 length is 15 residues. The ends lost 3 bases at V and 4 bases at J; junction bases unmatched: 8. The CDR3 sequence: CASSPYSGLRETQYF. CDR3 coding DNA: TGTGCCAGCTCACCTTATAGCGGGCTGCGAGAGACCCAGTACTTC. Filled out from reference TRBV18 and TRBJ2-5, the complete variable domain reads NAGVMQNPRHLVRRRGQEARLRCSPMKGHSHVYWYRQLPEEGLKFMVYLQKENIIDESGMPKERFSAEFPKEGPSILRIQQVVRGDSAAYFCASSPYSGLRETQYFGPGTRLLVL.

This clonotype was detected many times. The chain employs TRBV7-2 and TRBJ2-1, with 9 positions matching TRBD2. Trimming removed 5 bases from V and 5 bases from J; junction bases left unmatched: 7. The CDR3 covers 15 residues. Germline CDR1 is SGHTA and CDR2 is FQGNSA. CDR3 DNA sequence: TGTGCCAGCAGCCCAAGCGGGGGGCCAGACAATGAGCAGTTCTTC. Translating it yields CASSPSGGPDNEQFF.

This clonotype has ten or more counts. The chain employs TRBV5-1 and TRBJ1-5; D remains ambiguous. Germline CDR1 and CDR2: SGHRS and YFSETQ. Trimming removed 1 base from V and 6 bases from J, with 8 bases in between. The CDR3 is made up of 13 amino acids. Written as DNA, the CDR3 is TGCGCCAGCAGCTTGATCGGGAGTCAGCCCCAGCATTTT. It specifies CASSLIGSQPQHF.

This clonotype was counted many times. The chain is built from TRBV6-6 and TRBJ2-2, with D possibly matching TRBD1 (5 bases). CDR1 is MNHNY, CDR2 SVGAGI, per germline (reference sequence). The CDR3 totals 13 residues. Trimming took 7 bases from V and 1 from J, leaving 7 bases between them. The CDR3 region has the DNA TGTGCCAGCATAGGACAGAACACCGGGGAGCTGTTTTTT. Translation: CASIGQNTGELFF.

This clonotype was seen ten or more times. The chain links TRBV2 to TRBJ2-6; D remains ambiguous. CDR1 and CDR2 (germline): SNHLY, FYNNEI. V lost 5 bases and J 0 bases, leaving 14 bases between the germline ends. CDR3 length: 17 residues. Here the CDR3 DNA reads TGTGCCAGCAGTCTTAGCCTACACCGCTCTGGGGCCAACGTCCTGACTTTC. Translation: CASSLSLHRSGANVLTF. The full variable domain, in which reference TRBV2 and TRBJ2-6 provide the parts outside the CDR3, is EPEVTQTPSHQVTQMGQEVILRCVPISNHLYFYWYRQILGQKVEFLVSFYNNEISEKSEIFDDQFSVERPDGSNFTLKIRSTKLEDSAMYFCASSLSLHRSGANVLTFGAGSRLTVL.

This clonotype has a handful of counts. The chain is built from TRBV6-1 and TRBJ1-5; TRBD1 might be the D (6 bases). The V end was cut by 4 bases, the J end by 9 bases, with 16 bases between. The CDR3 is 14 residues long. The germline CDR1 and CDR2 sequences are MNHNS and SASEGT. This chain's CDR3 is CASSAGGAKGPQHF. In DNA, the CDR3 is TGTGCCAGCAGTGCTGGGGGCGCCAAGGGGCCCCAGCATTTT.

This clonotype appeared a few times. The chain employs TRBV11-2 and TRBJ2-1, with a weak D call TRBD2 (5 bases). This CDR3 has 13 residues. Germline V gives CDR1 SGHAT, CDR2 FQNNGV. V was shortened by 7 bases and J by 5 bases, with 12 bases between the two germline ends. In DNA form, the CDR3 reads TGTGCCAGCAACTCACCGGGAAACAATGAGCAGTTCTTC. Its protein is CASNSPGNNEQFF.

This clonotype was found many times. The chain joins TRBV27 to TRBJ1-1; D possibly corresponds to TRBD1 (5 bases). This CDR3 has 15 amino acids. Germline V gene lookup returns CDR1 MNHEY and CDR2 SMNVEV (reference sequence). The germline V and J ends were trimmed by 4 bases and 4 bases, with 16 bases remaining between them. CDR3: CASSSTSMGGTEAFF. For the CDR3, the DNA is TGTGCCAGCAGTTCCACCTCTATGGGGGGCACTGAAGCTTTCTTT.

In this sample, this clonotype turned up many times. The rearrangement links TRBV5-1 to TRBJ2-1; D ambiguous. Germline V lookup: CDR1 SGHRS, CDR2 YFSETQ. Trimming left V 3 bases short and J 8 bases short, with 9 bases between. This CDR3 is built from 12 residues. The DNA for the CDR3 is TGCGCCAGCAGCTGGGGATGGGATGAGCAGTTCTTC. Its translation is CASSWGWDEQFF. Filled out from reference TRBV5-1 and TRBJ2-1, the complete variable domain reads KAGVTQTPRYLIKTRGQQVTLSCSPISGHRSVSWYQQTPGQGLQFLFEYFSETQRNKGNFPGRFSGRQFSNSRSEMNVSTLELGDSALYLCASSWGWDEQFFGPGTRLTVL.

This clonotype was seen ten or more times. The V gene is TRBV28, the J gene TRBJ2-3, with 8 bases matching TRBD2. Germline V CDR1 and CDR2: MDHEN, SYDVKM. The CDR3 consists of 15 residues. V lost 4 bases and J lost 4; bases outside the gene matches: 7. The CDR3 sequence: CASSSPHSGADTQYF. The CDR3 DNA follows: TGTGCCAGCAGTTCGCCCCATAGCGGGGCAGATACGCAGTATTTT.

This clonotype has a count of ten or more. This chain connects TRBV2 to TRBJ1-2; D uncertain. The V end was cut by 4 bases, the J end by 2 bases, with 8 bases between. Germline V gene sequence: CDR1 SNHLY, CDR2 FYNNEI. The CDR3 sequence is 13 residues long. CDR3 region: CASSVQNNYGYTF. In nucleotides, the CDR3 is TGTGCCAGCAGTGTTCAGAACAACTATGGCTACACCTTC.

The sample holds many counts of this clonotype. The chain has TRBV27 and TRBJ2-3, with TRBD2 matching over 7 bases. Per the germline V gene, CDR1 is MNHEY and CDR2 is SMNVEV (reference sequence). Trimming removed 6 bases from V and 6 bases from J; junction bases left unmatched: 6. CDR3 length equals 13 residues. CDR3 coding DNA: TGTGCCAGCAGACGACTAGCAAGGGATACGCAGTATTTT. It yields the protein CASRRLARDTQYF.

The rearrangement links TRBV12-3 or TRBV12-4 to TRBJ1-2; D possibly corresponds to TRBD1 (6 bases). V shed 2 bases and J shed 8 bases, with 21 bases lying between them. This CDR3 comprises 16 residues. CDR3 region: CASSLRGTRQGEGYTF. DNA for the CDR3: TGTGCCAGCAGTTTAAGGGGGACTCGACAAGGGGAGGGCTACACCTTC.

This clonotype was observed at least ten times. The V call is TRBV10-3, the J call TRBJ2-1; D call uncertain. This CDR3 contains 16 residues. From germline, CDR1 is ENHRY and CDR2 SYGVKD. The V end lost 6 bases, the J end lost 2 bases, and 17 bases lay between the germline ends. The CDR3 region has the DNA TGTGCCATCAGACCGAATCCTCGAGACCCCTACAATGAGCAGTTCTTC. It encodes CAIRPNPRDPYNEQFF.

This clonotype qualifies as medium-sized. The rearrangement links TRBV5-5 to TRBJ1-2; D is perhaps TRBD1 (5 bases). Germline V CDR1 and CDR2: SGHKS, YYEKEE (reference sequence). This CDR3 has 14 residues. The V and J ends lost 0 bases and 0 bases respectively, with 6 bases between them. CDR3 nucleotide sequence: TGTGCCAGCAGCTTGGACAGGCCTAACTATGGCTACACCTTC. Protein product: CASSLDRPNYGYTF.

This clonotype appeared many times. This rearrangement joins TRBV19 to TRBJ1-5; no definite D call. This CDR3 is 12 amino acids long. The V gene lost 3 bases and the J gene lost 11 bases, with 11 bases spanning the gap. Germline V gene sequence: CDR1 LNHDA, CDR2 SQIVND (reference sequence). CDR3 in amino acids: CASSIQSGSQHF. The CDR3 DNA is TGTGCCAGTAGTATTCAGTCCGGGTCCCAGCATTTT.

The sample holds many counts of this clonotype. The CDR3 loop is CSVQGLAGEQFF. The CDR3 bases are TGCAGCGTCCAGGGACTAGCGGGGGAGCAGTTCTTC. The gene calls are TRBV29-1 and TRBJ2-1, with 13 nucleotides matching TRBD2. J lost 10 bases, V lost 6 bases, and 3 bases had no gene match. The CDR3 has 12 residues. Germline lookup yields CDR1 SQVTM and CDR2 ANQGSEA.

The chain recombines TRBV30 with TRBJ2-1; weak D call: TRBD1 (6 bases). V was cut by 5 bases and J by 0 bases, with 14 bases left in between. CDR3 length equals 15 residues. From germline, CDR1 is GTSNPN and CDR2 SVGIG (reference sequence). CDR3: CAWDTGTSSYNEQFF. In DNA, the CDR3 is TGTGCCTGGGACACAGGGACGAGCTCCTACAATGAGCAGTTCTTC. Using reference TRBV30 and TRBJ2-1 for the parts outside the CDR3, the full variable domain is SQTIHQWPATLVQPVGSPLSLECTVEGTSNPNLYWYRQAAGRGLQLLFYSVGIGQISSEVPQNLSASRPQDRQFILSSKKLLLSDSGFYLCAWDTGTSSYNEQFFGPGTRLTVL.

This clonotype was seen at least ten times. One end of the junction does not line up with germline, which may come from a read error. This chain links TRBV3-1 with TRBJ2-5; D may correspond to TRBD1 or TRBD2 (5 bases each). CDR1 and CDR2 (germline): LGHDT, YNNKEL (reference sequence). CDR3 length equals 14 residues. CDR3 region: CASSPSGHQETQYF. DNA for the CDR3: TGTGCCAGCAGCCCCTCGGGGCACCAGGAGACCCAGTACTTC.

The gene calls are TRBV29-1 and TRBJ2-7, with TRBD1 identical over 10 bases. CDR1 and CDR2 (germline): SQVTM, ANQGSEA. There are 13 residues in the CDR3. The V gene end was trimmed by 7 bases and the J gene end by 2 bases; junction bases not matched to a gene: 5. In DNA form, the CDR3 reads TGCAGCGCCAGGACAGGGGGGACCTACGAGCAGTACTTC. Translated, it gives CSARTGGTYEQYF.

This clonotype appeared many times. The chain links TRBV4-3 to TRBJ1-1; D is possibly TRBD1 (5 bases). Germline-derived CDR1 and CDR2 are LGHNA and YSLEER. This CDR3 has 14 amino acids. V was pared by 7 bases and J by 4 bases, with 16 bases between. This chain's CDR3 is CASNSEWGGTEAFF. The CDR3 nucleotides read TGCGCCAGCAACTCTGAGTGGGGGGGCACTGAAGCTTTCTTT.